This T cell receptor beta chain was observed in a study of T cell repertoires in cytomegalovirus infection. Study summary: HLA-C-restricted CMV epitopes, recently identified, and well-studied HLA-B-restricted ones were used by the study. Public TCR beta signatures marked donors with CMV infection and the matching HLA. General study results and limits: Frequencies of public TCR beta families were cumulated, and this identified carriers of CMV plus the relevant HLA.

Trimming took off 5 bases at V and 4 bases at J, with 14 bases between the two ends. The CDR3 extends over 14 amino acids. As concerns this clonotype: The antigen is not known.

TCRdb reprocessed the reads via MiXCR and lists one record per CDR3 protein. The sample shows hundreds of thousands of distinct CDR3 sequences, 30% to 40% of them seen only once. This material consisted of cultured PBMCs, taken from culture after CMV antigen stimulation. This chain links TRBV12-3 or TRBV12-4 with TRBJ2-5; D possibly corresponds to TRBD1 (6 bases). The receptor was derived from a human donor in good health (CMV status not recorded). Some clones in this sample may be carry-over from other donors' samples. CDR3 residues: CASSPLRGLETQYF. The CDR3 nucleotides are TGTGCCAGCAGTCCCTTGAGGGGGTTAGAGACCCAGTACTTC.